The 18 T cell receptor beta chains in this list originate from one sample, sequenced in a study of shared clonotypes between healthy human individuals. The table came from immunoSEQ multiplex PCR; TCRdb's copy has only in-frame clones and leaves some out. The repertoire holds around 370,000 clones, with about 97% as singletons. Material for sequencing was memory CD8+ T cells sorted from blood. Subset specified: CD45RO+ cells pooled with CCR7-negative TemRA cells. The receptors here all came from a man aged 30 to 39 in good health.

The chain joins TRBV7-2 to TRBJ2-1, with D possibly TRBD1 on 6 matching bases. The CDR3 runs to 14 residues. Germline V CDR1 and CDR2: SGHTA, FQGNSA. The V gene lost 5 bases and the J gene lost 0 bases, with 8 bases spanning the gap. CDR3 sequence: CASSPDSSYNEQFF. For the CDR3, the DNA is TGTGCCAGCAGCCCGGACAGCTCCTACAATGAGCAGTTCTTC.

The chain joins TRBV28 to TRBJ2-7, with TRBD2 as a possible D gene (6 bases). Germline lookup yields CDR1 MDHEN and CDR2 SYDVKM. The germline V and J ends were trimmed by 6 bases and 0 bases, with 18 bases remaining between them. The CDR3 has 16 residues. The CDR3: CASRTSPGLFSYEQYF. DNA for the CDR3: TGTGCCAGCAGGACAAGTCCGGGACTCTTCTCCTACGAGCAGTACTTC.

V usage is TRBV7-3 and J usage is TRBJ2-3, with 7 bases matching TRBD2. From germline, CDR1 is SGHTA and CDR2 FQGTGA. The V segment lost 3 bases and the J segment 3 bases; nucleotides outside the gene matches: 3. CDR3 length: 14 residues. Here the CDR3 reads CASSLGGKTDTQYF. As DNA, the CDR3 is TGTGCCAGCAGCTTGGGAGGGAAGACAGATACGCAGTATTTT.

This sequence joins TRBV6-1 and TRBJ1-3; 8 bases line up with TRBD1. The CDR3 is 14 amino acids. With V trimmed by 7 bases and J by 4 bases, 6 bases remained unmatched. Per the germline V gene, CDR1 is MNHNS and CDR2 is SASEGT. The CDR3 spells CASKQGVRGNTIYF. The CDR3 DNA reads TGTGCCAGCAAACAGGGGGTGAGGGGAAACACCATATATTTT.

CDR3 loop: CASSLSWYISNTGELFF. The CDR3 DNA sequence: TGCGCCAGCAGCTTGTCGTGGTACATCTCGAACACCGGGGAGCTGTTTTTT. The rearrangement uses TRBV5-1 and TRBJ2-2; D not resolved. This CDR3 comprises 17 residues. V lost 1 base and J lost 0, with 13 bases in between. The germline V gene has CDR1 SGHRS and CDR2 YFSETQ. Looking up the rest from reference TRBV5-1 and TRBJ2-2 gives the full variable domain: KAGVTQTPRYLIKTRGQQVTLSCSPISGHRSVSWYQQTPGQGLQFLFEYFSETQRNKGNFPGRFSGRQFSNSRSEMNVSTLELGDSALYLCASSLSWYISNTGELFFGEGSRLTVL.

This rearrangement joins TRBV10-2 to TRBJ2-3; TRBD2 might be the D (6 bases). The CDR3 contains 18 residues. With 0 bases removed from V and 6 bases from J, the gap between germline ends came to 22 bases. CDR1 is WSHSY and CDR2 is SAAADI in the germline V gene. For the CDR3, the DNA is TGCGCCAGCAGTGAGTCGACGAATCGCGGGAATAGCAGGGATACGCAGTATTTT. Translating it yields CASSESTNRGNSRDTQYF.

This rearrangement joins TRBV15 to TRBJ1-5, with 7 nucleotides matching TRBD1. The junction had 2 bases not matched to a gene; V was cut back by 4 bases and J by 2 bases. The CDR3 sequence is 14 residues long. Germline-derived CDR1 and CDR2 are LNHNV and YYDKDF (reference sequence). The CDR3 nucleotides are TGTGCCACCAGCAACAGGGGTGGCAATCAGCCCCAGCATTTT. It is translated as CATSNRGGNQPQHF.

CDR3 nucleotides: TGTGCCAGCAGCAGGGGCTACCTTGCGGGACTATTGAATACGCAGTATTTT. Protein sequence: CASSRGYLAGLLNTQYF. The rearrangement links TRBV11-2 to TRBJ2-3; 7 nucleotides align to TRBD2. The trim removed 5 bases at V and 7 bases at J, leaving 18 bases unmatched. Looked up from germline, CDR1 is SGHAT and CDR2 is FQNNGV. The CDR3 length is 17 residues.

The chain links TRBV29-1 to TRBJ2-7; TRBD2 might be the D (7 bases). Germline V gene data show CDR1 as SQVTM and CDR2 as ANQGSEA. Trimming removed 5 bases at V and 5 bases at J, with 16 bases between. The CDR3 is 13 residues long. CDR3 in amino acids: CSVPGGHWDEQYF. As DNA, the CDR3 is TGCAGCGTTCCCGGGGGGCATTGGGACGAGCAGTACTTC.

The chain recombines TRBV6-6 with TRBJ1-4, with D tentatively TRBD1 (5 bases). The CDR3 loop spans 13 amino acids. Trimming took off 2 bases at V and 8 bases at J, with 9 bases between the two ends. Germline V gives CDR1 MNHNY, CDR2 SVGAGI (reference sequence). The CDR3 region has the DNA TGTGCCAGCAGTTACAGGCGACAGGAAAAACTGTTTTTT. It encodes CASSYRRQEKLFF.

V gene TRBV28 combines with J gene TRBJ1-5; D ambiguous. Germline V lookup: CDR1 MDHEN, CDR2 SYDVKM. CDR3 length: 15 amino acids. The V gene lost 6 bases and the J gene lost 0 bases, with 12 bases spanning the gap. The CDR3: CASRGSDYSNQPQHF. In nucleotides, the CDR3 is TGTGCCAGCAGAGGGTCGGATTATAGCAATCAGCCCCAGCATTTT.

This chain joins TRBV28 and TRBJ2-7; D uncertain. The CDR3 is 14 amino acids. V lost 1 base, J lost 1 base, and 8 bases lay in between. Per germline, CDR1 MDHEN and CDR2 SYDVKM. CDR3 loop: CASSLSVKSYEQYF. CDR3 nucleotide sequence: TGTGCCAGCAGTTTATCGGTGAAGTCCTACGAGCAGTACTTC.

This chain's CDR3 is CASSLAAGFTEAFF. Here the CDR3 DNA reads TGCGCCAGCAGCTTGGCCGCAGGGTTCACTGAAGCTTTCTTT. V usage is TRBV5-1 and J usage is TRBJ1-1; D might be TRBD1 (5 bases). Germline V gives CDR1 SGHRS, CDR2 YFSETQ. V was pared by 0 bases and J by 4 bases, with 10 bases between. The CDR3 is 14 amino acids.

This rearrangement joins TRBV19 to TRBJ1-1; D might be TRBD1 (5 bases). The CDR3 consists of 13 residues. Germline assignment: CDR1 LNHDA and CDR2 SQIVND (reference sequence). The V gene lost 6 bases and the J gene lost 1 base, with 9 bases spanning the gap. The DNA of the CDR3 is TGTGCCAGTAGCCAGGGTGGGAACACTGAAGCTTTCTTT. The encoded protein is CASSQGGNTEAFF.

The genes are TRBV19 and TRBJ2-1; 9 bases are shared with TRBD1. After removal of 2 bases from V and 0 bases from J, the junction contained 11 bases not matched to a gene. Germline-derived CDR1 and CDR2 are LNHDA and SQIVND (reference sequence). CDR3 size: 19 residues. CDR3 nucleotides: TGTGCCAGTAGTATAAGGGACAGGGTCCCCTTTAGCTCCTACAATGAGCAGTTCTTC. It codes for CASSIRDRVPFSSYNEQFF.

This rearrangement joins TRBV30 to TRBJ2-5; 15 nucleotides line up with TRBD2. CDR1 and CDR2 (germline): GTSNPN, SVGIG (reference sequence). The CDR3 contains 15 residues. V was pared by 5 bases and J by 4 bases, with 5 bases of the junction left unmatched. CDR3 nucleotides: TGTGCCTGGGGGAAGGGACTAGCGGGAGGAGAGACCCAGTACTTC. Protein sequence: CAWGKGLAGGETQYF.

The chain employs TRBV10-3 and TRBJ1-3; 7 bases match TRBD1. J lost 0 bases, V lost 10 bases, and 3 bases had no gene match. Germline CDR1 reads ENHRY; CDR2 reads SYGVKD. This CDR3 has 13 amino acids. The CDR3 loop is CATGQDSGNTIYF. In DNA form, the CDR3 reads TGTGCCACCGGACAGGACTCTGGAAACACCATATATTTT.

This chain links TRBV5-1 with TRBJ2-2; weak D call: TRBD2 (6 bases). V was clipped by 4 bases and J by 9 bases, with 25 bases between them. Germline V gives CDR1 SGHRS, CDR2 YFSETQ. The CDR3 is 17 residues long. This chain's CDR3 is CASSRPLGEATTRELFF. DNA of the CDR3: TGCGCCAGCAGCCGGCCCTTGGGGGAGGCAACGACCCGGGAGCTGTTTTTT.